This T cell receptor (beta chain) was recovered during a study of CD8+CD57+ T cells in acquired aplastic anemia. General study findings and limits: Patients did not significantly differ from controls in CD8+ Simpson's diversity. Patients and controls shared 25 to 30 CD8+ CDR3 sequences.

This clonotype was seen at least ten times. The antigen is unknown. The V and J ends lost 3 bases and 0 bases respectively, with 5 bases between them. The CDR3 has 12 residues. Germline V CDR1 and CDR2: DFQATT, SNEGSKA (reference sequence). TCR beta VDJ and CDR3 profiles were obtained from a genomic DNA template. TCRdb re-analysed the reads in MiXCR, keeping a single row per CDR3 protein. Of 190,000 or so distinct CDR3 sequences in the sample, roughly half were seen once. Those patients picked for sequencing had displayed CD8+CD57+ cell expansion on flow cytometry. The sequenced sample was sorted CD4+, CD8+, or CD8+CD57+ T cells (not recorded which) from PBMCs. This clonotype originated in a human donor with aplastic anemia. The chain recombines TRBV20-1 with TRBJ1-1, with D unresolved. The CDR3 coding sequence is TGCAGTGCTAGGGGGATGAACACTGAAGCTTTCTTT. It encodes CSARGMNTEAFF.